This TCR beta chain was observed in a study of shared clonotypes between healthy human individuals. Data came from immunoSEQ multiplex PCR; TCRdb stores just in-frame clones and leaves some out. The sample lists 950,000 to 1,300,000 clones; 70% to 80% were seen once. General study findings and limits: Among donors, clonotype sharing was expected to be affected by sequencing depth.

On this clone: Antigen unknown.

The V end was cut by 4 bases, the J end by 3 bases, with 16 bases between. There are 15 residues in the CDR3. Looked up from germline, CDR1 is MNHGY and CDR2 is SVAAGI. The chain has TRBV6-9 and TRBJ2-7; D not certain. The sequencing sample was made of memory CD4+ T cells sorted from blood. Stated subset: CD45RA-negative fraction. The receptor comes from a man younger than 35 in good health. The CDR3: CASSSFDGPFYEQYF. DNA of the CDR3: TGTGCCAGCAGTTCTTTTGACGGCCCTTTCTACGAGCAGTACTTC.